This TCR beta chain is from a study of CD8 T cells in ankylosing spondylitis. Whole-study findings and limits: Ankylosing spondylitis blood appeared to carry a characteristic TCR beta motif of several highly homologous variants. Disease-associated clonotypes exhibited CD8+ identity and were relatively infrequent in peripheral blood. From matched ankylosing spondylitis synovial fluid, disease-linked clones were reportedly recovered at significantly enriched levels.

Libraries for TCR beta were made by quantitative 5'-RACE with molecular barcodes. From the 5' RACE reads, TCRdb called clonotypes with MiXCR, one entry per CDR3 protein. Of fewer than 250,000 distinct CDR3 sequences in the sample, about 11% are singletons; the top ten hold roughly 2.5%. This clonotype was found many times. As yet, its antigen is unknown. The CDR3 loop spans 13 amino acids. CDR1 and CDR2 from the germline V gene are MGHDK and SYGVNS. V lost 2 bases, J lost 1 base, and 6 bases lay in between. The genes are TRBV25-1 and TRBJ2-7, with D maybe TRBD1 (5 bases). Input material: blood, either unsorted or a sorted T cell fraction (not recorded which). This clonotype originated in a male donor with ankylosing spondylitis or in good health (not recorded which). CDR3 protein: CASSEHRSYEQYF. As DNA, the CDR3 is TGTGCCAGCAGTGAACACAGGTCCTACGAGCAGTACTTC.